The 27 T cell receptor beta chains in this list originate from one sample, sequenced in a study of T cell clonotyping in hematopoietic cell transplantation. Repertoires were generated with immunoSEQ multiplex PCR, while TCRdb's copy carries only in-frame clones and drops some. The sample shows roughly 13,000 clones, about three fifths of them seen only once. Sequencing was carried out using PBMCs. The source of these receptors is a human donor who either received an allogeneic hematopoietic cell transplant for a myeloid malignancy or was a related donor (not recorded which). Some clones in this sample may be carry-over from other donors' samples.

The table lists this clone with a count of one. V gene TRBV5-6 combines with J gene TRBJ1-5; D possibly corresponds to TRBD1 (5 bases). The germline V gene has CDR1 SGHDT and CDR2 YYEEEE. V was pared by 0 bases and J by 7 bases, with 8 bases between. CDR3 length: 13 amino acids. The CDR3: CASSLGQLQPQHF. The CDR3 DNA follows: TGTGCCAGCAGCTTGGGACAGTTGCAGCCCCAGCATTTT.

This clone was observed a single time. The V and J genes are TRBV5-8 and TRBJ1-1, with TRBD1 matching 7 bases. The CDR3 contains 14 residues. Per the germline V gene, CDR1 is SGHTS and CDR2 is YDEGEE. Trimming removed 1 base from V and 1 base from J; junction bases left unmatched: 1. The CDR3 reads CASSLRTGNTEAFF. CDR3 coding DNA: TGTGCCAGCAGCTTGCGGACAGGGAACACTGAAGCTTTCTTT.

The chain joins TRBV28 to TRBJ1-2, with 10 bases identical to TRBD1. This CDR3 has 17 amino acids. In germline, CDR1 is MDHEN, CDR2 SYDVKM. The V and J ends lost 4 bases and 1 base, in that order; junction bases with no gene match: 9. CDR3 amino acids: CASSSLGGQGFNYGYTF. CDR3 nucleotides: TGTGCCAGCAGTTCTCTGGGGGGACAGGGGTTTAACTATGGCTACACCTTC.

Of note for this clone: An end of the junction does not agree with germline; a read error may underlie this. CDR3 loop: CASSQEPGGASVDEQYF. The CDR3 DNA sequence: TGCGCCAGCAGCCAAGAGCCAGGGGGGGCCTCGGTCGACGAACAGTACTTC. This chain links TRBV4-1 with TRBJ2-7; the D call may be TRBD1 or TRBD2 (7 bases each). Germline V gene data show CDR1 as MGHRA and CDR2 as YSYEKL. The CDR3 runs to 17 residues.

This clone was seen only a few times. The chain links TRBV27 to TRBJ1-6, with TRBD1 matching over 11 bases. The V and J ends lost 6 bases and 7 bases, in that order; junction bases with no gene match: 8. CDR3 length equals 16 residues. Germline V lookup: CDR1 MNHEY, CDR2 SMNVEV (reference sequence). The CDR3 DNA reads as TGTGCCAGCAGGACGATGGACAGGGGGCAGAATTCACCCCTCCACTTT. Amino acid sequence: CASRTMDRGQNSPLHF.

V and J are TRBV7-2 and TRBJ2-2; a weak D match, TRBD2 (5 bases). Trimming pared 4 bases from V and 6 bases from J, leaving 9 bases between. From germline, CDR1 is SGHTA and CDR2 FQGNSA. This CDR3 spans 13 amino acids. The CDR3 sequence is CASSSTNPGELFF. Here the CDR3 DNA reads TGTGCCAGCAGCTCGACTAATCCCGGGGAGCTGTTTTTT.

This chain uses TRBV29-1 with TRBJ2-1; D is possibly TRBD2 (6 bases). Germline V gene lookup returns CDR1 SQVTM and CDR2 ANQGSEA. V lost 2 bases and J lost 2, with 10 bases in between. The CDR3 runs to 14 residues. CDR3 sequence reads: CSVERAGPYNEQFF. In DNA, the CDR3 is TGCAGCGTTGAACGGGCGGGACCCTACAATGAGCAGTTCTTC.

This clone was counted a few times. The rearrangement joins TRBV29-1 to TRBJ2-6; D is ambiguous. V lost 4 bases and J 0 bases, leaving 16 bases between the germline ends. Germline CDR1 is SQVTM and CDR2 is ANQGSEA. This CDR3 contains 17 residues. The CDR3, as DNA: TGCAGCGTTGCCGGATCAATGGCCACCTCTGGGGCCAACGTCCTGACTTTC. It encodes CSVAGSMATSGANVLTF.

As for this clone: At one end, the junction sequence differs from germline, possibly due to a read error. The chain couples TRBV6-1 to TRBJ2-2; 7 bases match TRBD1. CDR1 is MNHNS and CDR2 is SASEGT in the germline V gene. The CDR3 extends over 15 amino acids. CDR3 sequence: CASNEEGASTGELFF. The CDR3 bases are TGTGCCAGCAATGAAGAGGGGGCGAGCACCGGGGAGCTGTTTTTT.

This clone has just one count. V usage is TRBV20-1 and J usage is TRBJ2-7; D remains ambiguous. CDR3 length equals 10 residues. Germline lookup yields CDR1 DFQATT and CDR2 SNEGSKA (reference sequence). The V and J ends lost 2 bases and 5 bases respectively, with 4 bases between them. The CDR3 DNA reads TGCAGTGCTAGATACGACGAGCAGTACTTC. This encodes CSARYDEQYF.

The gene calls are TRBV7-2 and TRBJ2-3, with 9 bases lining up with TRBD2. In germline, CDR1 is SGHTA, CDR2 FQGNSA. V lost 2 bases, J lost 4 bases, and 1 base stayed unmatched. The CDR3 sequence is 14 residues long. DNA of the CDR3: TGTGCCAGCAGCTTACTAGCGGGACCAGATACGCAGTATTTT. The encoded protein is CASSLLAGPDTQYF.

The chain recombines TRBV4-3 with TRBJ1-2; no clear D gene. V was clipped by 0 bases and J by 0 bases, with 8 bases between them. Germline CDR1 LGHNA, CDR2 YSLEER. The length of the CDR3 is 15 residues. The CDR3: CASSQDLQPNYGYTF. Here the CDR3 DNA reads TGCGCCAGCAGCCAAGATCTCCAGCCTAACTATGGCTACACCTTC.

V is TRBV30 and J is TRBJ2-7; 8 nucleotides line up with TRBD1. J gave up 7 bases and V 5 bases, and 10 bases lay outside the gene matches. Germline V CDR1 and CDR2: GTSNPN, SVGIG (reference sequence). This CDR3 contains 13 residues. CDR3 DNA: TGTGCCTGGGCCAAGGACAGGGTGGGGGAGCAGTACTTC. Its protein product is CAWAKDRVGEQYF.

The V gene is TRBV6-5, the J gene TRBJ1-5, with 8 bases that match TRBD1. Germline V gene sequence: CDR1 MNHEY, CDR2 SVGAGI. CDR3 length: 13 amino acids. With V trimmed by 6 bases and J by 4 bases, 2 bases remained unmatched. CDR3 DNA sequence: TGTGCCAGCAGCAACAGGGGGAATCAGCCCCAGCATTTT. This codes for CASSNRGNQPQHF.

V and J are TRBV30 and TRBJ1-2, with D unresolved. The CDR3 extends over 15 amino acids. From germline, CDR1 is GTSNPN and CDR2 SVGIG (reference sequence). The V end was cut by 0 bases, the J end by 8 bases, with 19 bases between. The CDR3 DNA sequence: TGTGCCTGGAGTGTAACGGGCGGCCCCAAGGGCGGCTACACCTTC. This encodes CAWSVTGGPKGGYTF. Full variable domain (missing parts from reference TRBV30 and TRBJ1-2): SQTIHQWPATLVQPVGSPLSLECTVEGTSNPNLYWYRQAAGRGLQLLFYSVGIGQISSEVPQNLSASRPQDRQFILSSKKLLLSDSGFYLCAWSVTGGPKGGYTFGSGTRLTVV.

The V and J genes are TRBV18 and TRBJ1-1, with unresolved D. The CDR3 is 15 amino acids. V dropped 4 bases and J dropped 1 base, with 13 bases sitting between them. CDR1 KGHSH and CDR2 LQKENI come from the germline V gene. This CDR3 reads CASSLDLGKNTEAFF. The CDR3, as DNA: TGTGCCAGCTCACTCGACCTGGGGAAGAACACTGAAGCTTTCTTT.

V and J are TRBV29-1 and TRBJ1-1; no reliable D call. V lost 8 bases to trimming and J lost 0 bases, with 4 bases between them. The V gene's germline CDR1 is SQVTM and CDR2 ANQGSEA. The CDR3 length is 10 residues. CDR3 nucleotides: TGCAGCCTGATGAACACTGAAGCTTTCTTT. It codes for CSLMNTEAFF.

The CDR3 sequence is CASREGTDEKLFF. The CDR3, as DNA: TGTGCCAGCAGGGAGGGGACGGATGAAAAACTGTTTTTT. The V gene is TRBV6-1, the J gene TRBJ1-4; weak D call: TRBD1 (5 bases). V lost 6 bases, J lost 6 bases, and 11 bases lay in between. The CDR3 is made up of 13 amino acids. The germline gives CDR1 MNHNS, CDR2 SASEGT.

The sample holds a few counts of this clone. The chain uses TRBV4-1 and TRBJ2-7; 7 positions match TRBD1. Germline values: CDR1 MGHRA, CDR2 YSYEKL. After removal of 2 bases from V and 0 bases from J, the junction contained 7 bases not matched to a gene. The CDR3 sequence is 16 residues long. CDR3 amino acids: CASSQIPGQVSYEQYF. CDR3 nucleotides: TGCGCCAGCAGCCAAATACCCGGACAGGTCTCCTACGAGCAGTACTTC.

The rearrangement links TRBV25-1 to TRBJ2-3; D is uncertain. The CDR3 covers 10 residues. V gave up 6 bases and J gave up 5 bases, with 3 bases separating them. Germline CDR1 reads MGHDK; CDR2 reads SYGVNS. In DNA, the CDR3 is TGTGCCAGCAGGGGAGATACGCAGTATTTT. It encodes CASRGDTQYF.

This chain uses TRBV6-5 with TRBJ2-1; TRBD2 agrees at 12 bases. The CDR3 consists of 14 residues. V lost 6 bases and J lost 8; bases outside the gene matches: 5. From germline, CDR1 is MNHEY and CDR2 SVGAGI. The CDR3 nucleotides read TGTGCCAGCAGCAGGCTAGCGGGAGGGTATGAGCAGTTCTTC. This translates into CASSRLAGGYEQFF.

This clone was detected only a few times. The chain recombines TRBV5-1 with TRBJ1-3, with D hard to call. Between the trimmed V and J ends, which lost 4 bases and 0 bases, there was a span of 11 bases. The CDR3 contains 15 residues. The germline gives CDR1 SGHRS, CDR2 YFSETQ. CDR3 sequence reads: CASSPLFFSGNTIYF. CDR3 DNA: TGCGCCAGCAGCCCCTTGTTCTTCTCTGGAAACACCATATATTTT.

This chain uses TRBV6-6 with TRBJ1-2; a weak D match, TRBD1 (6 bases). CDR1 MNHNY and CDR2 SVGAGI come from the germline V gene (reference sequence). This CDR3 has 16 residues. V was cut by 6 bases and J by 0 bases, with 17 bases left in between. Here the CDR3 DNA reads TGTGCCAGCAGGACTCCGGACAGCCAAGCTAACTATGGCTACACCTTC. It codes for CASRTPDSQANYGYTF.

This clone appeared a few times. The chain is built from TRBV27 and TRBJ2-7, with 9 bases lining up with TRBD1. Germline lookup yields CDR1 MNHEY and CDR2 SMNVEV (reference sequence). Trimming at V came to 6 bases and at J to 1 base, leaving 1 base not matched to a gene. CDR3 length: 13 amino acids. The CDR3 DNA follows: TGTGCCAGCAGGGGGACAGGGTCCTACGAGCAGTACTTC. As protein: CASRGTGSYEQYF.

The chain couples TRBV4-3 to TRBJ1-1, with 7 bases matching TRBD1. V was clipped by 8 bases and J by 3 bases; unmatched bases: 6. CDR1 and CDR2 from the germline V gene are LGHNA and YSLEER. There are 13 residues in the CDR3. CDR3 amino acids: CASGLDRDTEAFF. CDR3 sequence (DNA): TGCGCCAGCGGACTCGACAGGGACACTGAAGCTTTCTTT.

This clone was found once. The chain couples TRBV7-2 to TRBJ2-2, with D possibly being TRBD2 (6 bases). CDR3 length: 14 residues. With 9 bases removed from V and 2 bases from J, the gap between germline ends came to 13 bases. Germline V gene lookup returns CDR1 SGHTA and CDR2 FQGNSA. The CDR3 loop is CASQPGVNTGELFF. DNA for the CDR3: TGTGCCAGTCAACCGGGAGTTAACACCGGGGAGCTGTTTTTT. Supplemented by reference TRBV7-2 and TRBJ2-2, the full variable domain reads GAGVSQSPSNKVTEKGKDVELRCDPISGHTALYWYRQSLGQGLEFLIYFQGNSAPDKSGLPSDRFSAERTGGSVSTLTIQRTQQEDSAVYLCASQPGVNTGELFFGEGSRLTVL.

The rearrangement joins TRBV5-4 to TRBJ1-1; 9 bases line up with TRBD1. V trimming: 3 bases; J trimming: 7 bases; junction bases outside the gene matches: 10. CDR1 is SGHNT and CDR2 is YYREEE in the germline V gene (reference sequence). The CDR3 consists of 15 residues. Here the CDR3 DNA reads TGTGCCAGCAGCTCCGAAGGGGGACAGGGTGTTGAAGCTTTCTTT. Translating gives CASSSEGGQGVEAFF.